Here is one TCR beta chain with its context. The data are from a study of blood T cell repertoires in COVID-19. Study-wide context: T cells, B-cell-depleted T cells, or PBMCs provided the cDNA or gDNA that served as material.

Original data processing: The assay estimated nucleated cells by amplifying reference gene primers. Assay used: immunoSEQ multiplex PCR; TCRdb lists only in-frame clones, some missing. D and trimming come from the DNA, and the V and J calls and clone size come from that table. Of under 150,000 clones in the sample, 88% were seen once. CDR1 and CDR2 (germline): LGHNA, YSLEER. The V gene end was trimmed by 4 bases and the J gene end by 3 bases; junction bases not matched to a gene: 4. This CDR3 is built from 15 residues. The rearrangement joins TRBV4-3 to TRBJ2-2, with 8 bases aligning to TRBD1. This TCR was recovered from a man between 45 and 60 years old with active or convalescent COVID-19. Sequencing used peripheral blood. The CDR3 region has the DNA TGCGCCAGCAGCCTCCAGGGGGCCGACACCGGGGAGCTGTTTTTT. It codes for CASSLQGADTGELFF.